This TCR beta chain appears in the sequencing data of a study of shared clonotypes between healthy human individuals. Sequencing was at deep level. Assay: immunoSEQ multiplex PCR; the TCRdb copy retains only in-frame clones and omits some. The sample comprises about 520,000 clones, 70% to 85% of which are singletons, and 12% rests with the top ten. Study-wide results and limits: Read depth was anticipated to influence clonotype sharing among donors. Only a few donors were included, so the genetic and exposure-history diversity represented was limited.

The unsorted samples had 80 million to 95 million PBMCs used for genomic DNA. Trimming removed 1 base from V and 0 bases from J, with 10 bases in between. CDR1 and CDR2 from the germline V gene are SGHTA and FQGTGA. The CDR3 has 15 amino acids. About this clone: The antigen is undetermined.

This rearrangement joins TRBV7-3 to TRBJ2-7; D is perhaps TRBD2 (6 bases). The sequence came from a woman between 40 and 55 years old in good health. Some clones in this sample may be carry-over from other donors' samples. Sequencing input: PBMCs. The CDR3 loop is CASSLRASVSYEQYF. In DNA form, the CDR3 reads TGTGCCAGCAGCTTAAGGGCTAGCGTCTCCTACGAGCAGTACTTC.